A single sample gave rise to the 21 T cell receptor beta chains below, sequenced in a study of control samples from healthy donors and cancer patients. The assay was immunoSEQ multiplex PCR, and TCRdb's table has in-frame clones only and misses some. Of around 130,000 clones listed, about 94% are singletons. Input material: blood. These receptors were taken from a man aged 30 to 45 in good health.

Points on this clone: Distinct nucleotide sequences in the sample also encode this CDR3. CDR3 loop: CATSGRYSNQPQHF. The CDR3 DNA follows: TGTGCCACCAGTGGAAGATATAGCAATCAGCCCCAGCATTTT. The chain uses TRBV24-1 and TRBJ1-5; D is unresolved. Trimming took off 5 bases at V and 0 bases at J, with 7 bases between the two ends. The germline CDR1 and CDR2 sequences are KGHDR and SFDVKD. This CDR3 is 14 amino acids long.

This clone was detected only once. The V call is TRBV14, the J call TRBJ1-1; D gene unclear. The germline gives CDR1 SGHDN, CDR2 FVKESK. Trimming cost V 7 bases and J 1 base, with 13 bases left between them. CDR3 size: 14 residues. Here the CDR3 reads CASNPLGKNTEAFF. The CDR3 DNA reads as TGTGCCAGCAACCCTCTGGGGAAGAACACTGAAGCTTTCTTT.

This chain links TRBV6-4 with TRBJ1-1, with 7 nucleotides matching TRBD1. The CDR3 spans 16 residues. The germline gives CDR1 MRHNA, CDR2 SNTAGT. J lost 0 bases, V lost 5 bases, and 9 bases had no gene match. CDR3 region: CASSPGGYGMNTEAFF. As DNA, the CDR3 is TGTGCCAGCAGTCCAGGGGGGTATGGCATGAACACTGAAGCTTTCTTT.

This chain joins TRBV6-5 and TRBJ2-7; D may be TRBD2 (6 bases). The CDR3 has 14 amino acids. CDR1 is MNHEY and CDR2 is SVGAGI in the germline V gene. V lost 6 bases, J lost 6 bases, and 18 bases lay in between. The CDR3 DNA sequence: TGTGCCAGCAGGCGGGACTCCAGCCAAACCGAGCAGTACTTC. It codes for CASRRDSSQTEQYF.

The chain is built from TRBV7-2 and TRBJ1-4; 11 bases fit TRBD1. This CDR3 region has 18 residues. From germline, CDR1 is SGHTA and CDR2 FQGNSA. After removal of 4 bases from V and 6 bases from J, the junction contained 13 bases not matched to a gene. CDR3 in amino acids: CASSSLGGTGGNYEKLFF. The CDR3, as DNA: TGTGCCAGCAGCTCCCTCGGGGGGACAGGGGGGAACTATGAAAAACTGTTTTTT.

This chain links TRBV6-6 with TRBJ2-5; D remains ambiguous. The V end was cut by 5 bases, the J end by 3 bases, with 7 bases between. The V gene's germline CDR1 is MNHNY and CDR2 SVGAGI (reference sequence). The CDR3 consists of 12 residues. This CDR3 reads CASSLAEETQYF. The CDR3 DNA sequence: TGTGCCAGCAGTCTGGCAGAAGAGACCCAGTACTTC.

The chain joins TRBV19 to TRBJ2-1; 10 bases are a match to TRBD2. V was clipped by 1 base and J by 5 bases; unmatched bases: 14. From germline, CDR1 is LNHDA and CDR2 SQIVND (reference sequence). This CDR3 contains 19 residues. The CDR3 loop reads CASSIAVRAGGPGDNEQFF. The CDR3, as DNA: TGTGCCAGTAGTATAGCAGTGCGAGCGGGGGGGCCGGGGGACAATGAGCAGTTCTTC.

The J gene is TRBJ1-2, the V gene TRBV5-1, with D perhaps TRBD1 (5 bases). V dropped 4 bases and J dropped 1 base, with 23 bases sitting between them. Germline CDR1 is SGHRS and CDR2 is YFSETQ. The CDR3 is made up of 18 amino acids. The DNA of the CDR3 is TGCGCCAGCAGCCTTACCTCCGGGACCGTAGAAATTAACTATGGCTACACCTTC. Translating gives CASSLTSGTVEINYGYTF.

This chain uses TRBV11-2 with TRBJ2-4; the match to TRBD1 covers 9 bases. From germline, CDR1 is SGHAT and CDR2 FQNNGV. This CDR3 region has 14 residues. After removal of 6 bases from V and 7 bases from J, the junction contained 7 bases not matched to a gene. The chain's CDR3 is CASRGRQGVNIQYF. In DNA, the CDR3 is TGTGCCAGCAGGGGAAGACAGGGGGTGAACATTCAGTACTTC. The full variable domain, in which reference TRBV11-2 and TRBJ2-4 provide the parts outside the CDR3, is EAGVAQSPRYKIIEKRQSVAFWCNPISGHATLYWYQQILGQGPKLLIQFQNNGVVDDSQLPKDRFSAERLKGVDSTLKIQPAKLEDSAVYLCASRGRQGVNIQYFGAGTRLSVL.

This chain connects TRBV6-6 to TRBJ2-5, with TRBD1 identical over 8 bases. CDR1 MNHNY and CDR2 SVGAGI come from the germline V gene (reference sequence). The V and J ends lost 6 bases and 3 bases, in that order; junction bases with no gene match: 9. The CDR3 sequence is 15 residues long. Here the CDR3 DNA reads TGTGCCAGCAGGGAAGGACAGGGCTCCAAAGAGACCCAGTACTTC. This sequence encodes CASREGQGSKETQYF.

The J gene is TRBJ1-1, the V gene TRBV18; D ambiguous. Germline V CDR1 and CDR2: KGHSH, LQKENI. This CDR3 spans 13 amino acids. V gave up 4 bases and J gave up 1 base, with 7 bases separating them. The CDR3 sequence is CASSQSANTEAFF. CDR3 nucleotides: TGTGCCAGCTCACAATCGGCGAACACTGAAGCTTTCTTT.

The chain joins TRBV4-3 to TRBJ1-1, with 7 positions matching TRBD1. V lost 1 base, J lost 3 bases, and 11 bases stayed unmatched. Germline lookup yields CDR1 LGHNA and CDR2 YSLEER. This CDR3 has 17 residues. The CDR3 sequence is CASSQARVRGADTEAFF. CDR3 bases: TGCGCCAGCAGCCAAGCGAGGGTCAGGGGGGCGGACACTGAAGCTTTCTTT.

The chain is built from TRBV18 and TRBJ1-1; TRBD1 aligns across 7 bases. The germline V gene has CDR1 KGHSH and CDR2 LQKENI. The CDR3 runs to 14 residues. Trimming cost V 5 bases and J 4 bases; bases outside gene matches: 7. CDR3 region: CASSITGASTEAFF. For the CDR3, the DNA is TGTGCCAGCTCAATTACAGGGGCGAGCACTGAAGCTTTCTTT.

The chain joins TRBV5-1 to TRBJ2-7, with 10 bases fitting TRBD1. V gave up 3 bases and J gave up 6 bases; unmatched junction bases: 9. In germline, CDR1 is SGHRS, CDR2 YFSETQ. The CDR3 totals 15 residues. CDR3 DNA sequence: TGCGCCAGCAGCTCGACAGGGGGCAAGGGGGGCGAGCAGTACTTC. Protein product: CASSSTGGKGGEQYF.

This rearrangement joins TRBV30 to TRBJ1-4; the D gene is possibly TRBD1 (6 bases). CDR1 is GTSNPN and CDR2 is SVGIG in the germline V gene (reference sequence). This CDR3 is 14 amino acids long. Trimming left V 2 bases short and J 8 bases short, with 15 bases between. In nucleotides, the CDR3 is TGTGCCTGGAGTCGAGGGGGGACTTGGGAAAAACTGTTTTTT. As protein: CAWSRGGTWEKLFF.

V is TRBV29-1 and J is TRBJ1-5, with 7 bases lining up with TRBD1. Per germline, CDR1 SQVTM and CDR2 ANQGSEA. The CDR3 totals 14 residues. Unmatched junction bases numbered 5, after V lost 2 bases and J lost 4 bases. This chain's CDR3 is CSVEIAGGNQPQHF. CDR3 DNA: TGCAGCGTTGAAATAGCAGGGGGGAATCAGCCCCAGCATTTT.

This rearrangement joins TRBV9 to TRBJ2-3, with unresolved D. Germline V gives CDR1 SGDLS, CDR2 YYNGEE. This CDR3 is 14 amino acids long. Trimming removed 2 bases from V and 2 bases from J, with 9 bases in between. The CDR3 spells CASSVSRTTDTQYF. The CDR3 nucleotides are TGTGCCAGCAGCGTTAGTAGGACCACAGATACGCAGTATTTT.

The CDR3 spells CASSTFDGQGIEASNQPQHF. The CDR3 DNA sequence: TGTGCCAGCAGCACATTCGACGGACAGGGGATCGAGGCTAGCAATCAGCCCCAGCATTTT. The chain carries TRBV28 and TRBJ1-5, with TRBD1 matching 9 bases. The J segment lost 0 bases and the V segment lost 6 bases, leaving 18 bases of the junction unmatched. Per the germline V gene, CDR1 is MDHEN and CDR2 is SYDVKM. This CDR3 spans 20 amino acids.

In DNA, the CDR3 is TGCGCCAGCAGCTACTCTACAGATACGCAGTATTTT. Its translation is CASSYSTDTQYF. The rearrangement uses TRBV5-1 and TRBJ2-3, with no clear D. The CDR3 runs to 12 residues. Germline-derived CDR1 and CDR2 are SGHRS and YFSETQ. Trimming left V 3 bases short and J 3 bases short, with 5 bases between.

The chain has TRBV4-3 and TRBJ1-1; 9 bases agree with TRBD1. Germline lookup yields CDR1 LGHNA and CDR2 YSLEER. With 6 bases clipped from V and 5 bases from J, the junction kept 13 bases outside the gene matches. This CDR3 region has 16 residues. This chain's CDR3 is CASSLDRDRARTEAFF. CDR3 DNA sequence: TGCGCCAGCAGTCTAGACAGGGACAGGGCGCGGACTGAAGCTTTCTTT.

The CDR3 region is CASKRDVGAGYTF. The CDR3 bases are TGTGCCAGTAAGCGGGACGTTGGCGCTGGCTACACCTTC. The chain combines TRBV19 with TRBJ1-2, with a tentative D call TRBD1 (5 bases). Germline V gene lookup returns CDR1 LNHDA and CDR2 SQIVND (reference sequence). The length of the CDR3 is 13 residues. V was pared by 7 bases and J by 7 bases, with 16 bases between.